Each of the 22 T cell receptor beta chains below was sequenced from the same sample in a study of blood T cell repertoires in COVID-19. TCRdb keeps only in-frame clones here, not all; method: immunoSEQ multiplex PCR. The repertoire has some 220,000 clones, 80% to 85% of them found once; the top ten carry about 5%. The material sequenced was peripheral blood. The receptors shown here come from a woman in her 70s with COVID-19, enrolled during active disease.

On this clone: The identical CDR3 is also encoded by other nucleotide sequences in the sample. The chain has TRBV3-1 (or the pseudogene TRBV3-2) and TRBJ2-7, with D tentatively TRBD2 (5 bases). Trimming removed 1 base from V and 0 bases from J, with 7 bases in between. Per germline, CDR1 LGHDT and CDR2 YNNKEL (reference sequence). This CDR3 has 14 residues. The CDR3 DNA reads as TGTGCCAGCAGCCAAGCGAGGGTCTCCTACGAGCAGTACTTC. This codes for CASSQARVSYEQYF.

V is TRBV6-1 and J is TRBJ1-2; 8 positions match TRBD1. Trimming took 2 bases from V and 7 from J; bases not matched to a gene: 9. Germline values: CDR1 MNHNS, CDR2 SASEGT. CDR3 length equals 15 residues. The CDR3 loop reads CASSEIGQGAFGYTF. The CDR3 DNA sequence: TGTGCCAGCAGTGAAATAGGGCAGGGGGCTTTTGGCTACACCTTC.

The rearrangement links TRBV7-2 to TRBJ2-2, with 13 bases aligning to TRBD2. The CDR3 spans 15 residues. V lost 5 bases to trimming and J lost 6 bases; unmatched junction nucleotides: 3. Germline CDR1 SGHTA, CDR2 FQGNSA. The CDR3 DNA reads as TGTGCCAGCAGCATACTAGCGGGAGGGCCCGGGGAGCTGTTTTTT. Protein: CASSILAGGPGELFF.

This sequence joins TRBV4-3 and TRBJ2-7; possibly TRBD1 for D (6 bases). Germline V lookup: CDR1 LGHNA, CDR2 YSLEER. Trimming took off 3 bases at V and 2 bases at J, with 14 bases between the two ends. CDR3 length: 15 amino acids. CDR3 in amino acids: CASSQGTDSAYEQYF. DNA of the CDR3: TGCGCCAGCAGCCAGGGGACGGACAGCGCCTACGAGCAGTACTTC.

V usage is TRBV11-3 and J usage is TRBJ1-1, with D tentatively TRBD1 (6 bases). This CDR3 is built from 16 residues. The V gene's germline CDR1 is SGHNT and CDR2 YENEEA. Trimming cost V 6 bases and J 1 base, with 18 bases left between them. CDR3 sequence: CASSLRSTGPNTEAFF. CDR3 coding DNA: TGTGCCAGCAGTCTACGATCAACAGGGCCGAACACTGAAGCTTTCTTT. Based on the CDR3 plus reference TRBV11-3 and TRBJ1-1, the full variable domain is EAGVVQSPRYKIIEKKQPVAFWCNPISGHNTLYWYLQNLGQGPELLIRYENEEAVDDSQLPKDRFSAERLKGVDSTLKIQPAELGDSAVYLCASSLRSTGPNTEAFFGQGTRLTVV.

The CDR3 protein is CASSFAGPQETQYF. In DNA, the CDR3 is TGTGCCAGCAGCTTCGCGGGACCCCAAGAGACCCAGTACTTC. V gene TRBV7-2 combines with J gene TRBJ2-5; maybe TRBD2 (6 bases). The CDR3 covers 14 residues. Germline V gene data show CDR1 as SGHTA and CDR2 as FQGNSA. V was clipped by 3 bases and J by 1 base, with 9 bases between them. The full variable domain, in which reference TRBV7-2 and TRBJ2-5 provide the parts outside the CDR3, is GAGVSQSPSNKVTEKGKDVELRCDPISGHTALYWYRQSLGQGLEFLIYFQGNSAPDKSGLPSDRFSAERTGGSVSTLTIQRTQQEDSAVYLCASSFAGPQETQYFGPGTRLLVL.

This chain uses TRBV6-2 or TRBV6-3 with TRBJ1-5; no definite D call. The V end was cut by 0 bases, the J end by 9 bases, with 18 bases between. The CDR3 extends over 16 amino acids. Germline V gene lookup returns CDR1 MNHEY and CDR2 SVGEGT. CDR3 DNA: TGTGCCAGCAGTTACTCTCTAAGGCGGGTCGTCGGGCCCCAGCATTTT. Protein: CASSYSLRRVVGPQHF.

Concerning this clone itself: Relative to the germline gene, one junction end is altered; a read error may explain this. The chain uses TRBV3-1 (or the pseudogene TRBV3-2) and TRBJ2-3, with TRBD2 as a possible D gene (6 bases). Germline CDR1 is LGHDT and CDR2 is YNNKEL (reference sequence). The CDR3 extends over 15 amino acids. The CDR3 nucleotides are TGTGCCAGTAGCCAAGATAGGGCGGGGTCAGATACGCAGTATTTT. Translating it yields CASSQDRAGSDTQYF.

The V gene is TRBV28, the J gene TRBJ2-1; no definite D call. V lost 8 bases, J lost 2 bases, and 7 bases lay in between. The CDR3 length is 12 residues. Germline V gene sequence: CDR1 MDHEN, CDR2 SYDVKM. CDR3 protein: CASAEAYNEQFF. In nucleotides, the CDR3 is TGTGCCAGCGCTGAGGCCTACAATGAGCAGTTCTTC.

This sequence joins TRBV27 and TRBJ2-7; D is undetermined. This CDR3 has 15 amino acids. V was pared by 6 bases and J by 6 bases, with 21 bases between. Germline-derived CDR1 and CDR2 are MNHEY and SMNVEV (reference sequence). The chain's CDR3 is CASRRGFQTPTEQYF. The CDR3 DNA reads as TGTGCCAGCAGACGAGGTTTTCAAACCCCTACCGAGCAGTACTTC.

The rearrangement links TRBV5-1 to TRBJ2-7; the match to TRBD2 covers 8 bases. V lost 4 bases to trimming and J lost 6 bases; unmatched junction nucleotides: 15. CDR1 and CDR2 (germline): SGHRS, YFSETQ. The CDR3 is 16 residues long. The CDR3 nucleotides are TGCGCCAGCAGCCCTTCACCAGCGGGAGCAACGGGCGAGCAGTACTTC. Translated: CASSPSPAGATGEQYF.

In DNA, the CDR3 is TGCGCCAGCAAGGTCTCCCAAGGGGGCGCCTCCTACAATGAGCAGTTCTTC. As protein: CASKVSQGGASYNEQFF. The V gene is TRBV4-1, the J gene TRBJ2-1; 7 bases fit TRBD1. CDR3 length: 17 residues. Trimming cost V 7 bases and J 0 bases; bases outside gene matches: 12. The germline gives CDR1 MGHRA, CDR2 YSYEKL.

This sequence joins TRBV5-4 and TRBJ1-6, with 8 bases identical to TRBD1. The CDR3 is 15 residues long. Germline loops: CDR1 SGHNT, CDR2 YYREEE (reference sequence). The trim removed 4 bases at V and 7 bases at J, leaving 7 bases unmatched. CDR3 bases: TGTGCCAGCAGCAATGCAGGGGGCGGGAATTCACCCCTCCACTTT. Its protein is CASSNAGGGNSPLHF.

The rearrangement joins TRBV28 to TRBJ1-2, with D possibly being TRBD1 (5 bases). Trimming stripped 7 bases from V and 4 bases from J, with 13 bases between. Germline CDR1 and CDR2: MDHEN and SYDVKM. The CDR3 is 13 amino acids. CDR3 amino acids: CASTGEGSYGYTF. The CDR3 DNA sequence: TGTGCCAGCACGGGGGAAGGTTCCTATGGCTACACCTTC.

J is TRBJ1-6 and V is TRBV11-2, with D unresolved. The V and J ends lost 3 bases and 0 bases respectively, with 9 bases between them. Per germline, CDR1 SGHAT and CDR2 FQNNGV. The CDR3 spans 16 residues. The CDR3 nucleotides are TGTGCCAGCAGCTTCCAGTCCAGCTCCTATAATTCACCCCTCCACTTT. Its protein is CASSFQSSSYNSPLHF. Combining the CDR3 with reference TRBV11-2 and TRBJ1-6 gives the whole variable domain EAGVAQSPRYKIIEKRQSVAFWCNPISGHATLYWYQQILGQGPKLLIQFQNNGVVDDSQLPKDRFSAERLKGVDSTLKIQPAKLEDSAVYLCASSFQSSSYNSPLHFGNGTRLTVT.

The chain links TRBV7-2 to TRBJ2-7; 13 nucleotides line up with TRBD2. Germline values: CDR1 SGHTA, CDR2 FQGNSA. With 7 bases clipped from V and 6 bases from J, the junction kept 6 bases outside the gene matches. There are 14 residues in the CDR3. The CDR3 loop is CASTLGLAGLEQYF. The CDR3 DNA follows: TGTGCCAGCACCCTGGGACTAGCGGGACTCGAGCAGTACTTC.

For this clone: Other DNA sequences within the sample encode an identical CDR3. The chain combines TRBV19 with TRBJ1-4; the match to TRBD1 covers 7 bases. With V trimmed by 6 bases and J by 8 bases, 6 bases remained unmatched. This CDR3 is 13 amino acids long. The germline CDR1 and CDR2 sequences are LNHDA and SQIVND (reference sequence). CDR3 in DNA: TGTGCCAGTAGCGACAGGGCTGGAGAAAAACTGTTTTTT. Amino acid sequence: CASSDRAGEKLFF. Supplemented by reference TRBV19 and TRBJ1-4, the full variable domain reads DGGITQSPKYLFRKEGQNVTLSCEQNLNHDAMYWYRQDPGQGLRLIYYSQIVNDFQKGDIAEGYSVSREKKESFPLTVTSAQKNPTAFYLCASSDRAGEKLFFGSGTQLSVL.

DNA for the CDR3: TGCGCCAGCAGCCTTAGACAGGGGGTAGCTTCCAACTACAATGAGCAGTTCTTC. Protein sequence: CASSLRQGVASNYNEQFF. The chain links TRBV5-1 to TRBJ2-1; 9 nucleotides agree with TRBD1. This CDR3 is 18 amino acids long. After removal of 4 bases from V and 3 bases from J, the junction contained 14 bases not matched to a gene. Germline CDR1 reads SGHRS; CDR2 reads YFSETQ.

The chain employs TRBV7-9 and TRBJ1-5; a weak D match, TRBD1 (5 bases). Per germline, CDR1 SEHNR and CDR2 FQNEAQ (reference sequence). This CDR3 contains 18 residues. V was trimmed by 5 bases and J by 0 bases, leaving 20 bases between them. The CDR3 DNA reads as TGTGCCAGCAGCGCAACCTTATCTCGGGGGAATAGCAATCAGCCCCAGCATTTT. This gives the protein CASSATLSRGNSNQPQHF.

V is TRBV18 and J is TRBJ1-1; D perhaps matches TRBD1 (6 bases). Germline CDR1 KGHSH, CDR2 LQKENI. V lost 8 bases to trimming and J lost 1 base, with 11 bases between them. CDR3 length equals 13 residues. DNA of the CDR3: TGTGCCAGCGCGTGGGGGCGGAACACTGAAGCTTTCTTT. This translates into CASAWGRNTEAFF. Supplemented by reference TRBV18 and TRBJ1-1, the full variable domain reads NAGVMQNPRHLVRRRGQEARLRCSPMKGHSHVYWYRQLPEEGLKFMVYLQKENIIDESGMPKERFSAEFPKEGPSILRIQQVVRGDSAAYFCASAWGRNTEAFFGQGTRLTVV.

V and J are TRBV6-5 and TRBJ1-3; 8 nucleotides agree with TRBD1. Germline trimming cut 6 bases from V and 8 bases from J; bases unmatched to any gene: 9. This CDR3 contains 14 residues. Germline V CDR1 and CDR2: MNHEY, SVGAGI. The CDR3 DNA reads as TGTGCCAGCAGGGAGTCCAGGGGGCGAGACACCATATATTTT. Amino acid sequence: CASRESRGRDTIYF.

The chain's CDR3 is CATSDFVNEQFF. The CDR3 region has the DNA TGTGCCACCAGTGATTTCGTGAATGAGCAGTTCTTC. The chain is built from TRBV24-1 and TRBJ2-1; D not certain. The V and J ends lost 1 base and 7 bases respectively, with 4 bases between them. CDR1 is KGHDR and CDR2 is SFDVKD in the germline V gene. The CDR3 spans 12 residues.